The 16 T cell receptor beta chains below all came from one sample that was sequenced in a study of vaccination and CD4 T cells after COVID-19. Once obtained from cultured CD4+ T cells, the DNA was sequenced using the Oncomine TCR Beta short-read assay. TCRdb reprocessed the PCR reads with MiXCR, giving one entry per CDR3 protein. The sample holds 4,000 or so distinct CDR3 sequences, roughly a fifth seen once. These receptors have no known antigen. Regarding treatment: roughly nine-day PBMC culture with coronavirus spike peptide pools or control peptides (ViraFEST assay). The specimen sequenced was CD4+ T cells from blood, cultured in vitro. Every receptor here comes from a human donor who had recovered from COVID-19.

This clonotype is categorized as medium-sized. The J gene is TRBJ1-4, the V gene TRBV20-1, with D possibly matching TRBD1 (6 bases). The V end lost 5 bases, the J end lost 8 bases, and 6 bases lay between the germline ends. CDR1 DFQATT and CDR2 SNEGSKA come from the germline V gene (reference sequence). The CDR3 runs 10 residues. CDR3 sequence reads: CSAGQEKLFF. The CDR3 bases are TGCAGTGCTGGACAGGAAAAACTGTTTTTT.

This clonotype ranks as medium-sized. The V gene is TRBV2, the J gene TRBJ1-1, with unresolved D. The CDR3 contains 14 residues. Trimming took 2 bases from V and 1 from J, leaving 8 bases between them. The germline CDR1 and CDR2 sequences are SNHLY and FYNNEI. As DNA, the CDR3 is TGTGCCAGCAGTGAAAGGATGGGGAACACTGAAGCTTTCTTT. It yields the protein CASSERMGNTEAFF.

This clonotype was counted a few times. The V gene is TRBV6-1, the J gene TRBJ2-3, with D tentatively TRBD1 or TRBD2 (5 bases each). CDR1 and CDR2 from the germline V gene are MNHNS and SASEGT. The CDR3 has 16 residues. V lost 7 bases and J 2 bases, leaving 19 bases between the germline ends. Here the CDR3 reads CASTPRGRTSTDTQYF. CDR3 bases: TGTGCCAGCACCCCCCGGGGCCGAACCTCCACAGATACGCAGTATTTT.

This clonotype turned up a few times. This chain links TRBV5-6 with TRBJ1-6; no firm D call. The germline CDR1 and CDR2 sequences are SGHDT and YYEEEE. V shed 0 bases and J shed 10 bases, with 11 bases lying between them. The CDR3 has 14 amino acids. CDR3 amino acids: CASSLAEMGSPLHF. DNA for the CDR3: TGTGCCAGCAGCTTGGCTGAGATGGGATCACCCCTCCACTTT.

This clonotype is classed as medium-sized (0.01 to 0.1%). The V gene is TRBV20-1, the J gene TRBJ2-3; TRBD2 matches 11 bases. The CDR3 loop spans 15 amino acids. The V segment lost 6 bases and the J segment 4 bases; nucleotides outside the gene matches: 9. The germline gives CDR1 DFQATT, CDR2 SNEGSKA (reference sequence). CDR3 protein: CSAKKSGLAADTQYF. CDR3 coding DNA: TGCAGTGCCAAAAAGTCGGGACTAGCGGCAGATACGCAGTATTTT.

The rearrangement uses TRBV27 and TRBJ2-1; D is possibly TRBD1 (5 bases). Germline V gene data show CDR1 as MNHEY and CDR2 as SMNVEV (reference sequence). The CDR3 sequence is 14 residues long. Trimming took off 0 bases at V and 4 bases at J, with 7 bases between the two ends. The CDR3 nucleotides read TGTGCCAGCAGTTTATCGGACAAATACAATGAGCAGTTCTTC. This translates into CASSLSDKYNEQFF.

Only a few counts were recorded for this clonotype. V and J are TRBV2 and TRBJ1-1; 9 bases are a match to TRBD1. V lost 6 bases and J lost 14; bases outside the gene matches: 10. The CDR3 is 12 amino acids. The germline gives CDR1 SNHLY, CDR2 FYNNEI. This chain's CDR3 is CASRTGGEGPFF. In DNA, the CDR3 is TGTGCCAGCAGGACAGGGGGTGAGGGTCCATTCTTT.

J is TRBJ2-5 and V is TRBV7-3, with D perhaps matching TRBD1 or TRBD2 (5 bases each). Trimming took off 2 bases at V and 9 bases at J, with 13 bases between the two ends. The CDR3 runs to 13 residues. Germline CDR1 and CDR2: SGHTA and FQGTGA. In DNA, the CDR3 is TGTGCCAGCAGCTTATCCGTAGGGGAGTCCCAGTACTTC. It specifies CASSLSVGESQYF.

This clonotype was observed a handful of times. This rearrangement joins TRBV5-4 to TRBJ2-5, with 7 bases matching TRBD2. CDR3 length: 13 residues. Germline CDR1 reads SGHNT; CDR2 reads YYREEE (reference sequence). V shed 4 bases and J 2 bases; nucleotides not matched to a gene: 2. DNA of the CDR3: TGTGCCAGCAGCCGGGGACTACAAGAGACCCAGTACTTC. It encodes CASSRGLQETQYF.

In this sample, this clonotype turned up a few times. V gene TRBV6-1 combines with J gene TRBJ1-2, with D maybe TRBD1 (6 bases). Germline V gene lookup returns CDR1 MNHNS and CDR2 SASEGT. The V gene lost 6 bases and the J gene lost 4 bases, with 12 bases spanning the gap. CDR3 length: 13 residues. CDR3 sequence reads: CASSRQAIYGYTF. Written as DNA, the CDR3 is TGTGCCAGCAGCCGACAGGCGATCTATGGCTACACCTTC.

The chain has TRBV12-3 or TRBV12-4 and TRBJ2-2; the D gene is possibly TRBD1 (6 bases). V lost 1 base and J 7 bases, leaving 13 bases between the germline ends. This CDR3 contains 15 residues. The CDR3 DNA reads TGTGCCAGCAGTTTAGATAACAGGGAGTACGGGGAGCTGTTTTTT. Its translation: CASSLDNREYGELFF.

This clonotype was counted a few times. This sequence joins TRBV29-1 and TRBJ2-3; 12 bases match TRBD2. Germline V gene data show CDR1 as SQVTM and CDR2 as ANQGSEA. V shed 1 base, J shed 6 bases, and the junction held 5 bases outside the gene matches. The CDR3 has 15 amino acids. CDR3 nucleotide sequence: TGCAGCGTTGAAGGTCTAGCGGGGGGGCTGGATACGCAGTATTTT. Translated, it gives CSVEGLAGGLDTQYF.

In this sample, this clonotype turned up a few times. The V gene is TRBV30, the J gene TRBJ1-2, with D unresolved. This CDR3 comprises 12 residues. Trimming stripped 0 bases from V and 5 bases from J, with 7 bases between. From germline, CDR1 is GTSNPN and CDR2 SVGIG (reference sequence). For the CDR3, the DNA is TGTGCCTGGAGTGTAGCCGGATATGGCTACACCTTC. Amino acid sequence: CAWSVAGYGYTF.

Only a few counts were recorded for this clonotype. This chain joins TRBV20-1 and TRBJ2-1, with 9 bases that match TRBD1. The V gene's germline CDR1 is DFQATT and CDR2 SNEGSKA (reference sequence). The CDR3 loop spans 13 amino acids. The trim removed 7 bases at V and 4 bases at J, leaving 5 bases unmatched. The CDR3: CSVPTGGYNEQFF. In DNA form, the CDR3 reads TGCAGTGTCCCGACAGGGGGTTACAATGAGCAGTTCTTC.

The chain is built from TRBV11-2 and TRBJ1-2, with D possibly matching TRBD1 (6 bases). This CDR3 has 15 residues. In germline, CDR1 is SGHAT, CDR2 FQNNGV. Trimming removed 1 base at V and 8 bases at J, with 17 bases between. The CDR3 nucleotides read TGTGCCAGCAGCTTAGTAGCGGGGGCGACAGGCGGCTACACCTTC. It encodes CASSLVAGATGGYTF.

The V gene is TRBV5-6, the J gene TRBJ2-5; 12 bases line up with TRBD2. Germline lookup yields CDR1 SGHDT and CDR2 YYEEEE. The ends lost 4 bases at V and 1 base at J; junction bases unmatched: 2. The CDR3 length is 15 residues. CDR3: CASSQLAGGQETQYF. The CDR3 DNA is TGTGCCAGCAGCCAACTAGCGGGGGGCCAAGAGACCCAGTACTTC.